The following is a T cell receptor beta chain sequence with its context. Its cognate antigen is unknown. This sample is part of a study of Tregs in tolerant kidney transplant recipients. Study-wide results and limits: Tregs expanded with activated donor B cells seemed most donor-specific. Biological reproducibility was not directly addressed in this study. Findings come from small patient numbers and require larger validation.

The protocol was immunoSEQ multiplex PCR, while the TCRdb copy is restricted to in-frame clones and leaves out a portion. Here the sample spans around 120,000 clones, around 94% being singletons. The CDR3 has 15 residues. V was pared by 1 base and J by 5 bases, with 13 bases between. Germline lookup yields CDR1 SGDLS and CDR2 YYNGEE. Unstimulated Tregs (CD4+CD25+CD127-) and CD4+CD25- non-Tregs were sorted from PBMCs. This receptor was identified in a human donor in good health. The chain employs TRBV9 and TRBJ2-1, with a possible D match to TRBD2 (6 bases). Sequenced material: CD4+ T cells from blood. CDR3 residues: CASSVLSGPDNEQFF. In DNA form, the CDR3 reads TGTGCCAGCAGCGTACTAAGCGGGCCTGACAATGAGCAGTTCTTC.